These 27 T cell receptor beta chains share one sample of origin, sequenced in a study of T cell changes during pregnancy in multiple sclerosis (dated by TCRdb to the late 2010s). Library construction relied on the immunoSEQ multiplex PCR assay. TCRdb limited this immuneACCESS table to in-frame rearrangements with V and J called. A share of clones is missing; checked studies link under half to unresolved V genes, and the rest is unexplained. Recorded for this sample are 68,000 or so clones; roughly 89% of them occurred a single time. The top ten constitute around 0.89% of the sample. The specimen comprised peripheral blood, sampled in the second trimester of pregnancy. These receptors were taken from a female donor with multiple sclerosis, enrolled in a pregnancy study.

This clone was seen a single time. The J gene is TRBJ1-2, the V gene TRBV6-5; TRBD1 matches 9 bases. This CDR3 has 16 amino acids. The germline gives CDR1 MNHEY, CDR2 SVGAGI. J was trimmed by 1 base and V by 0 bases; bases with no gene match: 3. In DNA, the CDR3 is TGTGCCAGCAGTTACTCCCGGGACAGGGTTAACTATGGCTACACCTTC. Residues: CASSYSRDRVNYGYTF.

For this clone: At the DNA level, this CDR3 is encoded by other sequences in the same sample as well. This rearrangement joins TRBV27 to TRBJ1-2, with D maybe TRBD1 (5 bases). The CDR3 consists of 13 residues. The germline gives CDR1 MNHEY, CDR2 SMNVEV (reference sequence). Trimming left V 3 bases short and J 8 bases short, with 13 bases between. The CDR3 is CASSFRDRRGYTF. Written as DNA, the CDR3 is TGTGCCAGCAGTTTCCGTGACAGAAGGGGCTACACCTTC.

The chain uses TRBV7-2 and TRBJ1-1; D may be TRBD1 (6 bases). V was shortened by 5 bases and J by 2 bases, with 9 bases between the two germline ends. Looked up from germline, CDR1 is SGHTA and CDR2 is FQGNSA. The CDR3 extends over 13 amino acids. The CDR3 DNA reads TGTGCCAGCAGCCAACAGGGTAACACTGAAGCTTTCTTT. Amino acid sequence: CASSQQGNTEAFF.

This clone appeared once. The V gene is TRBV10-3, the J gene TRBJ2-7, with 9 bases that match TRBD1. Germline CDR1 and CDR2: ENHRY and SYGVKD. The CDR3 spans 16 residues. V gave up 6 bases and J gave up 5 bases; unmatched junction bases: 14. CDR3 coding DNA: TGTGCCATCAGATCACGGGACAGGGCTTCCCACCACGAGCAGTACTTC. Protein sequence: CAIRSRDRASHHEQYF.

The chain couples TRBV30 to TRBJ2-7, with D hard to call. V was trimmed by 0 bases and J by 3 bases, leaving 3 bases between them. The CDR3 runs 11 residues. The germline V gene has CDR1 GTSNPN and CDR2 SVGIG (reference sequence). The CDR3 DNA follows: TGTGCCTGGAGTGTACTCTACGAGCAGTACTTC. It codes for CAWSVLYEQYF.

This clone was detected ten times or more. The chain joins TRBV7-9 to TRBJ1-1, with D possibly matching TRBD1 (6 bases). The CDR3 has 15 amino acids. Germline CDR1 and CDR2: SEHNR and FQNEAQ (reference sequence). The V and J ends lost 2 bases and 0 bases respectively, with 10 bases between them. In DNA form, the CDR3 reads TGTGCCAGCAGCTTACAGACAGGATTGAACACTGAAGCTTTCTTT. Its translation: CASSLQTGLNTEAFF.

The rearrangement links TRBV10-3 to TRBJ2-1; 11 positions match TRBD2. CDR3 length: 14 residues. The J segment lost 5 bases and the V segment lost 10 bases, leaving 7 bases of the junction unmatched. Germline CDR1 is ENHRY and CDR2 is SYGVKD. The CDR3 loop reads CARISGGADNEQFF. The CDR3 DNA follows: TGTGCCAGGATTAGCGGGGGGGCTGACAATGAGCAGTTCTTC.

This clone is termed medium-sized. The chain couples TRBV6-4 to TRBJ2-2; 8 bases fit TRBD1. The trim removed 0 bases at V and 7 bases at J, leaving 4 bases unmatched. The CDR3 contains 15 residues. Germline-derived CDR1 and CDR2 are MRHNA and SNTAGT. CDR3 loop: CASSDSAGGHGELFF. The CDR3 bases are TGTGCCAGCAGTGACTCCGCAGGGGGCCACGGGGAGCTGTTTTTT.

This clone was seen a single time. The chain uses TRBV11-2 and TRBJ1-3; tentative D call: TRBD1 (6 bases). With 7 bases removed from V and 7 bases from J, the gap between germline ends came to 14 bases. Germline V gives CDR1 SGHAT, CDR2 FQNNGV. The CDR3 length is 13 residues. The chain's CDR3 is CASTEGVRNTIYF. DNA of the CDR3: TGTGCCAGCACCGAGGGGGTCCGGAACACCATATATTTT. Drawing the rest from reference TRBV11-2 and TRBJ1-3, the complete variable domain is EAGVAQSPRYKIIEKRQSVAFWCNPISGHATLYWYQQILGQGPKLLIQFQNNGVVDDSQLPKDRFSAERLKGVDSTLKIQPAKLEDSAVYLCASTEGVRNTIYFGEGSWLTVV.

This chain joins TRBV5-4 and TRBJ2-5; 13 bases line up with TRBD2. The trim removed 1 base at V and 5 bases at J, leaving 5 bases unmatched. There are 16 residues in the CDR3. The germline V gene has CDR1 SGHNT and CDR2 YYREEE (reference sequence). CDR3 sequence reads: CASSLTSGGAWETQYF. The CDR3 region has the DNA TGTGCCAGCAGCTTGACTAGCGGGGGGGCCTGGGAGACCCAGTACTTC.

This clone has a handful of counts. V usage is TRBV7-2 and J usage is TRBJ1-2; no clear D. Germline values: CDR1 SGHTA, CDR2 FQGNSA. There are 15 residues in the CDR3. Trimming stripped 1 base from V and 5 bases from J, with 14 bases between. The CDR3 sequence is CASSLDAGRPYGYTF. The CDR3, as DNA: TGTGCCAGCAGCTTAGATGCAGGCAGGCCGTATGGCTACACCTTC.

V usage is TRBV11-2 and J usage is TRBJ1-3; no reliable D call. This CDR3 is 15 amino acids long. Germline CDR1 reads SGHAT; CDR2 reads FQNNGV. V shed 5 bases and J shed 4 bases, with 15 bases lying between them. CDR3 DNA: TGTGCCAGCAGCACGACGACTTATACGGGAAACACCATATATTTT. Translating it yields CASSTTTYTGNTIYF.

This sequence joins TRBV4-3 and TRBJ2-1, with 8 bases fitting TRBD1. Germline V gene sequence: CDR1 LGHNA, CDR2 YSLEER. This CDR3 comprises 13 residues. Trimming took 6 bases from V and 6 from J; bases not matched to a gene: 4. CDR3 sequence (DNA): TGCGCCAGCAGTCTTACAGGGGGCAATGAGCAGTTCTTC. Its protein is CASSLTGGNEQFF.

The chain recombines TRBV2 with TRBJ2-1; D might be TRBD1 (7 bases). The V gene's germline CDR1 is SNHLY and CDR2 FYNNEI. V was clipped by 7 bases and J by 3 bases, with 16 bases between them. CDR3 length: 15 residues. The CDR3 DNA follows: TGTGCCAGCATGCGGGCGGGACAGAGCTACAATGAGCAGTTCTTC. It translates to CASMRAGQSYNEQFF.

J is TRBJ2-7 and V is TRBV5-6; the D gene is possibly TRBD2 (5 bases). The length of the CDR3 is 12 residues. With 2 bases removed from V and 7 bases from J, the gap between germline ends came to 10 bases. Germline lookup yields CDR1 SGHDT and CDR2 YYEEEE. CDR3 in amino acids: CASSLGRGEQYF. DNA for the CDR3: TGTGCCAGCAGCTTAGGACGAGGGGAGCAGTACTTC.

The rearrangement links TRBV10-3 to TRBJ1-6; 8 bases map to TRBD1. CDR3 length equals 16 residues. Germline CDR1 is ENHRY and CDR2 is SYGVKD. V dropped 3 bases and J dropped 8; count of bases not matched to a gene: 9. This chain's CDR3 is CAISDPRQGPYSPLHF. Here the CDR3 DNA reads TGTGCCATCAGTGACCCCCGACAGGGGCCTTATTCACCCCTCCACTTT.

The J gene is TRBJ2-1, the V gene TRBV27; D perhaps matches TRBD2 (5 bases). The CDR3 has 15 residues. Trimming removed 0 bases from V and 2 bases from J, with 8 bases in between. Germline CDR1 MNHEY, CDR2 SMNVEV (reference sequence). CDR3 region: CASSLSGLPYNEQFF. Written as DNA, the CDR3 is TGTGCCAGCAGTTTATCAGGACTCCCCTACAATGAGCAGTTCTTC.

This chain links TRBV7-9 with TRBJ2-7, with D perhaps matching TRBD2 (6 bases). CDR1 is SEHNR, CDR2 FQNEAQ, per germline (reference sequence). The CDR3 covers 14 residues. The ends were cut back, 3 bases at V and 4 bases at J, with 13 bases in the middle. This CDR3 reads CASSFRAGPYEQYF. CDR3 DNA sequence: TGTGCCAGCAGCTTCAGGGCGGGACCTTACGAGCAGTACTTC.

The chain links TRBV4-1 to TRBJ1-2; TRBD1 matches 10 bases. Per the germline V gene, CDR1 is MGHRA and CDR2 is YSYEKL. J gave up 6 bases and V 4 bases, and 8 bases lay outside the gene matches. The CDR3 has 15 residues. The CDR3 DNA reads TGCGCCAGCAGCCCCAGCGGACAGGGGGTTAATGGCTACACCTTC. It encodes CASSPSGQGVNGYTF.

The V gene is TRBV5-6, the J gene TRBJ2-3, with TRBD2 matching over 7 bases. Germline-derived CDR1 and CDR2 are SGHDT and YYEEEE. V was pared by 0 bases and J by 3 bases, with 10 bases of the junction left unmatched. The CDR3 runs to 17 residues. As DNA, the CDR3 is TGTGCCAGCAGCTTGGTTGAAGGACTAGAGCAGACAGATACGCAGTATTTT. Translated: CASSLVEGLEQTDTQYF.

CDR3 nucleotide sequence: TGTGCCAGTAGTTCCACAGGGGGCGGTTCTAACTATGGCTACACCTTC. Residues: CASSSTGGGSNYGYTF. This rearrangement joins TRBV19 to TRBJ1-2; 9 nucleotides agree with TRBD1. The CDR3 is made up of 16 amino acids. J gave up 0 bases and V 5 bases, and 7 bases lay outside the gene matches. The germline V gene has CDR1 LNHDA and CDR2 SQIVND (reference sequence). The full variable domain, its missing parts supplied by reference TRBV19 and TRBJ1-2, is DGGITQSPKYLFRKEGQNVTLSCEQNLNHDAMYWYRQDPGQGLRLIYYSQIVNDFQKGDIAEGYSVSREKKESFPLTVTSAQKNPTAFYLCASSSTGGGSNYGYTFGSGTRLTVV.

This chain connects TRBV27 to TRBJ2-3, with 7 bases fitting TRBD1. V gave up 5 bases and J gave up 6 bases; unmatched junction bases: 5. The germline CDR1 and CDR2 sequences are MNHEY and SMNVEV (reference sequence). The CDR3 contains 13 residues. The DNA of the CDR3 is TGTGCCAGCAGTAGACAGGGATGGGATACGCAGTATTTT. This encodes CASSRQGWDTQYF.

This rearrangement joins TRBV5-6 to TRBJ2-7; possible D gene TRBD1, 6 bases. This CDR3 is 14 amino acids long. With 3 bases removed from V and 3 bases from J, the gap between germline ends came to 13 bases. Germline values: CDR1 SGHDT, CDR2 YYEEEE. For the CDR3, the DNA is TGTGCCAGCAGCTGGACAGTTAGGGGCTACGAGCAGTACTTC. Residues: CASSWTVRGYEQYF.

This rearrangement joins TRBV7-3 to TRBJ2-7, with D possibly matching TRBD2 (5 bases). This CDR3 comprises 15 residues. V was clipped by 1 base and J by 2 bases, with 12 bases between them. CDR1 and CDR2 from the germline V gene are SGHTA and FQGTGA. The CDR3: CASSLSPSGAYEQYF. In nucleotides, the CDR3 is TGTGCCAGCAGCTTAAGTCCCAGCGGAGCCTACGAGCAGTACTTC.

The chain has TRBV6-5 and TRBJ1-2; TRBD1 agrees at 7 bases. Trimming cost V 5 bases and J 5 bases; bases outside gene matches: 8. The germline gives CDR1 MNHEY, CDR2 SVGAGI. There are 14 residues in the CDR3. The CDR3 spells CASSTGTALYGYTF. The DNA for the CDR3 is TGTGCCAGCAGTACCGGGACAGCCCTTTATGGCTACACCTTC.

The V gene is TRBV4-1, the J gene TRBJ2-2, with D unresolved. Trimming stripped 1 base from V and 2 bases from J, with 11 bases between. This CDR3 has 16 residues. Germline V lookup: CDR1 MGHRA, CDR2 YSYEKL. CDR3 sequence (DNA): TGCGCCAGCAGCCAAGTCCCTACAGTCAACACCGGGGAGCTGTTTTTT. Translation: CASSQVPTVNTGELFF.

The rearrangement joins TRBV18 to TRBJ2-7; weak D call: TRBD1 (6 bases). This CDR3 comprises 15 residues. CDR1 is KGHSH and CDR2 is LQKENI in the germline V gene. V lost 5 bases and J lost 2, with 16 bases in between. The DNA for the CDR3 is TGTGCCAGCTCAACCCGGGACATTAATCCCTACGAGCAGTACTTC. Translation gives CASSTRDINPYEQYF.